The present T cell receptor beta chain was sequenced within a study of cytomegalovirus exposure and HLA in healthy donors. Regarding the study as a whole: As confirmed in vitro, a few CMV-associated chains were specific for CMV antigens.

A word on this clone: No antigen is known for it.

The CDR3 has 13 amino acids. V lost 5 bases, J lost 3 bases, and 10 bases lay in between. CDR1 and CDR2 (germline): LNHDA, SQIVND (reference sequence). Clones were sequenced by immunoSEQ multiplex PCR, and TCRdb holds only the in-frame ones, with some missing. The sample consists of roughly 60,000 clones, 85% to 95% of them appearing once. The rearrangement links TRBV19 to TRBJ1-1, with a tentative D call TRBD1 (5 bases). The sequencing input was PBMCs. This TCR was recovered from a man younger than 35 in good health and CMV-seronegative. DNA of the CDR3: TGTGCCAGTAGTTTGAAAGGGGACACTGAAGCTTTCTTT. Translating it yields CASSLKGDTEAFF.